This TCR beta chain originates from a study of CD8 T cells in ankylosing spondylitis (dated by TCRdb to the late 2010s). Background for the entire study: To find TCR variants linked to disease, the study profiled T cell receptor beta repertoires in ankylosing spondylitis patients and healthy donors. The whole study cohort included 85 to 120 healthy donors and 25 or so ankylosing spondylitis patients. Peripheral blood was sampled, and synovial fluid was also collected from ankylosing spondylitis patients.

The germline ends are 6 bases apart after V is trimmed by 0 bases and J by 6 bases. The germline V gene specifies MGHRA as CDR1 and YSYEKL as CDR2. Spanning cysteine to phenylalanine, the CDR3 consists of 13 amino acids. Only the CDR3 region is kept as DNA, spanning 39 bases read in frame from base 1. Study-level results and caveats: A TCR beta motif of eight highly homologous amino acid variants appeared characteristic of blood from ankylosing spondylitis patients. The disease-linked clones were reported to be significantly enriched in matched synovial fluid samples from ankylosing spondylitis patients. The disease-linked clones showed a CD8+ phenotype and occurred at relatively low frequencies in peripheral blood. Some motif variants were previously reported in synovial fluid and blood of reactive arthritis patients, suggesting common disease-initiation mechanisms.

The instrument was an Illumina HiSeq 2500. Quantitative 5'-RACE with molecular barcodes was the method used to prepare the TCR beta libraries. For the original study's pipeline: A new computational method based on a probabilistic model of VDJ rearrangement was used to identify disease-linked TCR variants. TCRdb handled the public reads itself, with Q25 trimming in fastp and clone calling in MiXCR, and kept productive beta chains. Rows are unified per CDR3 protein, each entry keeping the most common DNA and genes. What appears here as the V and J calls and clone size reflects TCRdb's work, not the paper's. This sample holds approximately 540,000 distinct CDR3 sequences; about 13% were observed only once. The top ten hold 6.8% of the sample. This clonotype has ten or more counts. No cognate antigen has been identified for it. Qualities for individual bases were not recorded, and no much larger clone is one base off.

This chain joins TRBV4-1 to TRBJ1-5, with no confident D gene call. The receptor's source is a male donor with ankylosing spondylitis. Sequenced: blood, either unsorted or a sorted T cell fraction (not recorded which). The DNA sequence is given as TGCGCCAGCAGCCAAGATCTTCGTCAGCCCCAGCATTTT. This sequence encodes CASSQDLRQPQHF.